These T cell receptor beta chains were read from a single sample in a study of T-cell reconstitution after alpha-beta-depleted transplantation in children. One entry per CDR3 protein, called by TCRdb with MiXCR from the PCR reads. The sample contains 640,000 or so distinct CDR3 sequences, roughly 17% of which appear only once. The sample was PBMCs from the stem cell graft donor, taken from the stem cell graft. These receptors were taken from a human donor who donated a stem cell graft to a child with acute myeloid leukemia. CDR3s include the opening cysteine and the closing phenylalanine or tryptophan. D genes are given only for firm matches. Rows may omit the clone size; those that give it use once, few, many or a size class.

-,TRBJ2-5,many,TRBV25-1,CAAAEGRVETQYF,TGTGCCGCTGCAGAGGGGCGCGTTGAGACCCAGTACTTC
TRBD1,TRBJ2-3,few,TRBV20-1,CSARGRGTASRADTQYF,TGCAGTGCTAGAGGCCGTGGGACAGCCTCTAGGGCAGATACGCAGTATTTT
-,TRBJ2-3,-,TRBV28,CASSLYRRWDTQYF,TGTGCCAGCAGTTTGTACAGGCGATGGGATACGCAGTATTTT
-,TRBJ2-7,-,TRBV7-8,CASSSRTGFGNEQYF,TGTGCCAGCAGCTCCCGGACTGGGTTCGGTAACGAGCAGTACTTC
-,TRBJ2-2,many,TRBV20-1,CSARDNGGRGTGELFF,TGCAGTGCTAGAGATAACGGGGGTCGGGGCACCGGGGAGCTGTTTTTT
-,TRBJ2-1,many,TRBV29-1,CSSDRAEQFF,TGCAGCTCGGACCGGGCTGAGCAGTTCTTC
-,TRBJ2-1,once,TRBV20-1,CSARGAAPEQFF,TGCAGTGCTAGAGGGGCTGCTCCTGAGCAGTTCTTC
TRBD1,TRBJ1-1,few,TRBV5-6,CASSGQGITEAFF,TGTGCCAGCAGCGGACAGGGGATCACTGAAGCTTTCTTT
-,TRBJ2-7,many,TRBV5-5,CASSVRGAPYEQYF,TGTGCCAGCAGCGTCCGAGGGGCGCCCTACGAGCAGTACTTC
-,TRBJ1-4,-,TRBV15,CATELATNEKLFF,TGTGCCACCGAGCTGGCAACTAATGAAAAACTGTTTTTT
-,TRBJ2-5,-,TRBV6-1,CASSETPLGRKKETQYF,TGTGCCAGCAGTGAAACCCCTCTGGGCAGAAAGAAAGAGACCCAGTACTTC
TRBD1,TRBJ1-1,few,TRBV5-5,CASSLARTGTNTEAFF,TGTGCCAGCAGCTTGGCCCGGACAGGGACGAACACTGAAGCTTTCTTT
-,TRBJ2-4,many,TRBV7-9,CAGSSKNIQYF,TGTGCCGGGTCATCCAAAAACATTCAGTACTTC
-,TRBJ2-1,-,TRBV4-3,CASSQGADYNEQFF,TGCGCCAGCAGCCAAGGCGCGGACTACAATGAGCAGTTCTTC
-,TRBJ2-3,many,TRBV6-5,CASSYQFSEDTQYF,TGTGCCAGCAGTTACCAATTTAGCGAAGATACGCAGTATTTT
-,TRBJ2-1,many,TRBV7-2,CASSLKGQYNEQFF,TGTGCCAGCAGCTTAAAAGGCCAATACAATGAGCAGTTCTTC
-,TRBJ1-4,many,TRBV20-1,CSARVPGATNEKLFF,TGCAGTGCTAGAGTTCCGGGTGCAACTAATGAAAAACTGTTTTTT
-,TRBJ2-2,-,TRBV6-2/TRBV6-3,CASKLTTNTGELFF,TGTGCCAGCAAGTTAACAACGAACACCGGGGAGCTGTTTTTT
TRBD1,TRBJ1-5,few,TRBV5-1,CASREGTGRWNQPQHF,TGCGCCAGCAGGGAAGGGACAGGACGATGGAATCAGCCCCAGCATTTT
TRBD2,TRBJ2-5,many,TRBV20-1,CSARLAGETYQETQYF,TGCAGTGCGCGACTAGCGGGGGAAACGTACCAAGAGACCCAGTACTTC
TRBD1,TRBJ2-5,few,TRBV20-1,CSADRGETQYF,TGCAGTGCCGACAGGGGAGAGACCCAGTACTTC
-,TRBJ2-7,-,TRBV3-1,CATSSGTTAYEQYF,TGTGCCACCTCCTCAGGGACGACTGCCTACGAGCAGTACTTC
-,TRBJ1-2,few,TRBV20-1,CSAPGPSNYGYTF,TGCAGTGCTCCCGGGCCGTCTAACTATGGCTACACCTTC
-,TRBJ2-2,few,TRBV7-2,CASSPWGWGELFF,TGTGCCAGCAGCCCTTGGGGTTGGGGGGAGCTGTTTTTT
-,TRBJ1-5,few,TRBV7-2,CASSSSRGLGNQPQHF,TGTGCCAGCAGCTCCTCTCGGGGGCTTGGCAATCAGCCCCAGCATTTT
-,TRBJ1-6,few,TRBV5-8,CASSSRLSTSYNSPLHF,TGTGCCAGCAGCTCGCGGCTGTCGACCAGCTATAATTCACCCCTCCACTTT
-,TRBJ1-5,few,TRBV12-3/TRBV12-4,CASSDPPLPTQPQHF,TGTGCCAGCAGTGACCCTCCGCTACCTACTCAGCCCCAGCATTTT